This T cell receptor (beta chain) was sequenced during a study of blood T cell repertoires in COVID-19. Looked up from germline, CDR1 is MNHNS and CDR2 is SASEGT. Trimming shortened V by 2 bases and J by 4 bases, and 5 bases separated the two germline ends. This CDR3 spans 12 amino acids. Source study methods: By means of reference gene primer amplification, nucleated cell counts were estimated. The protocol was immunoSEQ multiplex PCR, while the TCRdb copy is restricted to in-frame clones and leaves out a portion. That table supplies the V and J calls and clone size; D and trimming were determined from the DNA. The sample holds tens of thousands of clones, roughly 90% seen once.

This chain joins TRBV6-1 and TRBJ2-5; D not resolved. The receptor comes from a woman aged 80 or over with acute or convalescent COVID-19. The sequenced sample consisted of peripheral blood. The CDR3 coding sequence is TGTGCCAGCAGTGAATCGGGAGAGACCCAGTACTTC. This translates into CASSESGETQYF.